This T cell receptor (beta chain) was sequenced during a study of blood T cell repertoires in COVID-19. Ages ranged from 18 to 89 years, with residence in about two dozen US areas. Clinical history reported by participants formed the basis on which cohorts were assigned. Using immunoSEQ multiplex PCR, the repertoire was profiled, and TCRdb retains in-frame clones only, with some absent. The sample has roughly 180,000 clones, 75% to 90% seen once. CDR1 and CDR2 from the germline V gene are MDHEN and SYDVKM. This CDR3 is built from 13 residues. V shed 7 bases and J shed 1 base, with 10 bases lying between them.

The sequenced material came from PBMCs or T cells enriched from blood (not recorded which). The chain has TRBV28 and TRBJ1-1; no reliable D call. The TCR comes from a woman aged 50 to 60 who had recovered from COVID-19. For the CDR3, the DNA is TGTGCCAGCACCCGAGGCCCGAACACTGAAGCTTTCTTT. Amino acid sequence: CASTRGPNTEAFF.